One sample yielded the 2 T cell receptor beta chains listed below, sequenced in a study of graft-versus-host responses after intestinal transplantation. No antigen is known for these receptors. Libraries were prepared by immunoSEQ multiplex PCR; TCRdb keeps only in-frame clonotypes and omits some of them. The sample has under 150,000 clones; 90% to 95% are singletons. Sequencing used unstimulated CD4+ T cells sorted from spleen or lymph node cells, obtained before intestinal transplant. The receptors stem from a human donor who received an intestinal transplant.

The chain carries TRBV4-1 and TRBJ2-2; no reliable D call. In germline, CDR1 is MGHRA, CDR2 YSYEKL. V dropped 9 bases and J dropped 3 bases, with 5 bases sitting between them. The CDR3 runs 11 residues. In nucleotides, the CDR3 is TGCGCCAGTGGTTACACCGGGGAGCTGTTTTTT. Its translation: CASGYTGELFF.

V gene TRBV29-1 combines with J gene TRBJ2-7, with D perhaps TRBD2 (7 bases). The CDR3 has 16 residues. V was cut by 4 bases and J by 4 bases, with 23 bases left in between. Germline values: CDR1 SQVTM, CDR2 ANQGSEA. CDR3 DNA sequence: TGCAGCGTTGGGATGGGGTCTGTCGGGGGGCGGTACGAGCAGTACTTC. Translation gives CSVGMGSVGGRYEQYF.